A selection of T cell receptor beta chains follows, all from one sample in a study of type 1 and type 2 diabetes patients. TCRdb re-called the multiplex PCR reads through MiXCR, storing one row per CDR3 protein. The profile shows a few hundred thousand distinct CDR3 sequences, roughly 50% of them singletons. Source material: peripheral blood mononuclear cells (PBMCs). The receptor set was obtained from a man aged 18 to 35 with type 2 diabetes. Both conserved end residues are part of each CDR3. The D gene is left open where the match is weak. The size of a clone is reported for some rows only, either as once, few or many, or as a class for expanded clones.

>TRBJ2-5|-|TRBD2|TRBV25-1
CASSEQRGATQETQYF
TGTGCCAGCAGTGAACAGCGGGGGGCTACCCAAGAGACCCAGTACTTC
>TRBJ2-5|-|TRBD2|TRBV7-2
CASSPRPGTSGGGTQYF
TGTGCCAGCAGCCCCCGTCCCGGGACTAGCGGGGGGGGGACCCAGTACTTC
>TRBJ2-7|-|TRBD1|TRBV6-5
CAISECYWDRAGEQYF
TGTGCCATCAGTGAGTGTTATTGGGACAGGGCTGGCGAGCAGTACTTC
>TRBJ2-5|-|-|TRBV15
CVTRPKGTQYF
TGTGTCACCAGGCCGAAAGGGACCCAGTACTTC
>TRBJ2-7|-|TRBD2|TRBV7-3
CASSLAGTSLYHEQYF
TGTGCCAGCAGTCTAGCCGGGACTAGCCTCTACCACGAGCAGTACTTC
>TRBJ2-1|few|-|TRBV7-8
CASSFDTYNEQFF
TGTGCCAGCAGCTTCGACACTTACAATGAGCAGTTCTTC
>TRBJ1-4|-|-|TRBV4-1
CASSQGRTTNKKLFF
TGCGCCAGCAGCCAGGGACGTACAACTAATAAAAAACTGTTTTTT
>TRBJ2-5|-|-|TRBV19
CASRRQGGDRRETQYF
TGTGCCAGTAGGCGACAGGGAGGTGATCGGCGGGAGACCCAGTACTTC
>TRBJ2-7|-|TRBD2|TRBV19
CASSIGGRGYEQYF
TGTGCCAGTAGTATAGGCGGGAGAGGATACGAGCAGTACTTC
>TRBJ1-1|many|TRBD1|TRBV2
CASSKTGTGPGNTEAFF
TGTGCCAGCAGTAAGACAGGGACAGGGCCTGGGAACACTGAAGCTTTCTTT
>TRBJ1-5|-|TRBD1|TRBV7-2
CASSFWTGVQPQHF
TGTGCCAGCAGCTTCTGGACAGGGGTCCAGCCCCAGCATTTT
>TRBJ2-7|-|-|TRBV20-1
CSARVAGSSYEQYF
TGCAGTGCTAGAGTGGCAGGGTCGTCCTACGAGCAGTACTTC
>TRBJ2-1|many|-|TRBV14
CASSQGSNNEQFF
TGTGCCAGCAGCCAAGGTAGCAACAATGAGCAGTTCTTC
>TRBJ2-3|-|TRBD2|TRBV24-1
CATSDRRTSGGLDTQYF
TGTGCCACCAGTGATCGTAGGACTAGCGGGGGACTAGATACGCAGTATTTT
>TRBJ2-1|-|-|TRBV7-8
CASSLAPQRTYNEQFF
TGTGCCAGCAGCTTAGCTCCGCAGCGGACCTACAATGAGCAGTTCTTC
>TRBJ1-1|-|-|TRBV12-3/TRBV12-4
CASKRGDTEAFF
TGTGCTTCAAAGCGAGGGGACACTGAAGCTTTCTTT
>TRBJ2-7|-|-|TRBV28
CASSVRGWGYEQYF
TGTGCCAGCAGTGTCCGGGGTTGGGGGTACGAGCAGTACTTC
>TRBJ2-2|-|TRBD1|TRBV19
CASSIDGTVGELFF
TGTGCCAGTAGTATAGATGGGACAGTCGGGGAGCTGTTTTTT
>TRBJ2-1|-|TRBD2|TRBV2
CASGPRLAGLYYSSYNEQFF
TGTGCCAGCGGTCCAAGACTAGCGGGACTATACTACTCCTCCTACAATGAGCAGTTCTTC
>TRBJ1-4|-|-|TRBV2
CASSFRFDEKLFF
TGTGCCAGCAGTTTCCGGTTTGACGAAAAACTGTTTTTT
>TRBJ1-2|-|-|TRBV7-3
CASSQGQGLYGYTF
TGCGCCAGCAGCCAGGGGCAGGGGTTATACGGCTACACCTTC
>TRBJ2-1|-|-|TRBV27
CASSPGWSGEQFF
TGTGCCAGCAGCCCCGGGTGGAGCGGGGAGCAGTTCTTC
>TRBJ1-4|-|TRBD1|TRBV30
CAWSVPGTGAEKLFF
TGTGCCTGGAGTGTACCAGGGACAGGTGCAGAAAAACTGTTTTTT
>TRBJ2-7|-|TRBD2|TRBV20-1
CSARDTGTSEQYF
TGCAGTGCTAGAGACACCGGGACTAGCGAGCAGTACTTC
>TRBJ2-1|-|-|TRBV7-9
CASRNPGRGIGSYNEQFF
TGTGCCAGCAGAAATCCGGGACGGGGTATTGGCTCCTACAATGAGCAGTTCTTC
>TRBJ2-7|-|TRBD2|TRBV28
CASSRLAGISYEQYF
TGTGCCAGCAGTCGACTAGCGGGTATTTCCTACGAGCAGTACTTC
>TRBJ2-3|-|TRBD2|TRBV20-1
CSAGLGTDTQYF
TGCAGTGCTGGACTAGGGACAGATACGCAGTATTTT
>TRBJ2-7|-|TRBD2|TRBV12-3/TRBV12-4
CASSQRTSGPFYEQYF
TGTGCCAGCAGCCAGAGGACTAGCGGACCTTTTTACGAGCAGTACTTC
>TRBJ1-2|-|-|TRBV7-2
CASSPGRGEAGYTF
TGTGCCAGCAGCCCCGGTCGGGGCGAGGCTGGCTACACCTTC
>TRBJ1-2|-|-|TRBV28
CASSLSSRVINYGYTF
TGTGCCAGCAGTTTGAGTAGTAGGGTAATAAACTATGGCTACACCTTC
>TRBJ1-4|-|TRBD1|TRBV5-1
CASSLDLDRVELFF
TGCGCCAGCAGCTTGGACCTGGACAGGGTCGAACTGTTTTTT
>TRBJ2-1|-|-|TRBV20-1
CSARSLNYNEQFF
TGCAGTGCTCGTAGCTTAAACTACAATGAGCAGTTCTTC
>TRBJ2-5|-|TRBD1|TRBV18
CASSPSGTGQETQYF
TGTGCCAGCTCACCGTCCGGGACAGGGCAAGAGACCCAGTACTTC
>TRBJ1-2|-|TRBD1|TRBV12-3/TRBV12-4
CASSLEGTGNGYTF
TGTGCCAGCAGTTTAGAGGGGACAGGGAACGGCTACACCTTC
>TRBJ1-1|-|TRBD1|TRBV19
CASSAPGQVWITEAFF
TGTGCCAGTAGTGCACCGGGACAGGTCTGGATCACTGAAGCTTTCTTT
>TRBJ1-5|-|-|TRBV11-1
CASSLMSSSNQPQHF
TGTGCCAGCAGCTTGATGTCCAGCAGCAATCAGCCCCAGCATTTT
>TRBJ2-7|-|TRBD2|TRBV27
CASSSLVLAGVPYEQYF
TGTGCCAGCAGTTCCTTGGTCCTAGCGGGGGTTCCCTACGAGCAGTACTTC
>TRBJ2-7|few|-|TRBV7-9
CASSFSLTYEQYF
TGTGCCAGCAGCTTCTCTTTGACCTACGAGCAGTACTTC
>TRBJ2-7|-|-|TRBV19
CASSMGFEQYF
TGTGCCAGTAGTATGGGATTCGAGCAGTACTTC
>TRBJ2-7|-|-|TRBV12-3/TRBV12-4
CASTSAGRRTYEQYF
TGTGCCAGCACGTCAGCAGGACGGAGAACCTACGAGCAGTACTTC
>TRBJ2-7|few|-|TRBV19
CASRKNYEQYF
TGTGCCAGTAGAAAGAACTACGAGCAGTACTTC
>TRBJ1-5|-|TRBD1|TRBV19
CASRTTRGQGQPQHF
TGTGCCAGTAGAACCACGAGGGGGCAAGGACAGCCCCAGCATTTT